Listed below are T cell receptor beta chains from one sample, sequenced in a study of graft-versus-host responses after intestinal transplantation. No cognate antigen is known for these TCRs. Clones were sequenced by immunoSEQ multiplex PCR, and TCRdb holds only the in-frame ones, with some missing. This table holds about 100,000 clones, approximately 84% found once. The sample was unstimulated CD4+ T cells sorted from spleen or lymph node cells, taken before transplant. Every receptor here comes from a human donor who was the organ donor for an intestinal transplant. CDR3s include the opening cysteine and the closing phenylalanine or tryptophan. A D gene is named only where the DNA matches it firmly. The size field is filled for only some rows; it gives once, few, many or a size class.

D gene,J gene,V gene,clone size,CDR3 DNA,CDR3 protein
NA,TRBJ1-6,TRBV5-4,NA,TGTGCCAGCAGCCCGGGCACAGGGATTAATTCACCCCTCCACTTT,CASSPGTGINSPLHF
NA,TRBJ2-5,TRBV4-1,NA,TGCGCCAGCAGCCAAGAATATAGCGGCCTGGGAGAGACCCAGTACTTC,CASSQEYSGLGETQYF
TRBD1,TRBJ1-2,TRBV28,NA,TGTGCCAGCAGTTTATTTTTCCGGGACAGGACCAACTATGGCTACACCTTC,CASSLFFRDRTNYGYTF
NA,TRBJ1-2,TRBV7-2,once,TGTGCCAGCAGCTTTTGGACAGCTAACTATGGCTACACCTTC,CASSFWTANYGYTF
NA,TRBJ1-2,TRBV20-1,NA,TGCAGTGCTTCGGCATATGGCTACACCTTC,CSASAYGYTF
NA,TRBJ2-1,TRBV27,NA,TGTGCCAGCAGTTTAATAGTCCGGTTCAATGAGCAGTTCTTC,CASSLIVRFNEQFF
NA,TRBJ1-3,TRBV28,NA,TGTGCCAGCAGTGCGTCGGGGGCTAGAAACACCATATATTTT,CASSASGARNTIYF
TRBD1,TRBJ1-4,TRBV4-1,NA,TGCGCCAGCAGCCAAACAGGGGGGGTTGCAACTAATGAAAAACTGTTTTTT,CASSQTGGVATNEKLFF
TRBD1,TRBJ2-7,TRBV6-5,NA,TGTGCCAGCAGTTCTGGGGGACAGATCTTCTACGAGCAGTACTTC,CASSSGGQIFYEQYF
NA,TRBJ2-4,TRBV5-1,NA,TGCGCCAGCAGCTTGGCAGGTATCGAAAACATTCAGTACTTC,CASSLAGIENIQYF
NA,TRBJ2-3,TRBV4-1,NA,TGCGCCAGCAGCCTCCGACCAGACAGGAGCAACACAGATACGCAGTATTTT,CASSLRPDRSNTDTQYF
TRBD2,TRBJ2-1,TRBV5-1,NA,TGCGCCAGCAGCAGGGAAGGAGGGACTAGCGGGGGGGCCAATGAGCAGTTCTTC,CASSREGGTSGGANEQFF
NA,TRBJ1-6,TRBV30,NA,TGTGCCTGGGGCCCACTAAGAAATTCACCCCTCCACTTT,CAWGPLRNSPLHF
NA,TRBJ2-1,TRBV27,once,TGTGCCAGCAGTTTATCAACAGGCTATTCGGGCAATGAGCAGTTCTTC,CASSLSTGYSGNEQFF
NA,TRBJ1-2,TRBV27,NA,TGTGCCAGCAGTTTATGGGGTCGGAGTGGCTACACCTTC,CASSLWGRSGYTF
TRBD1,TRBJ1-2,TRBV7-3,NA,TGTGCCAGCAGCTTAACCCGGGACAGATCTAACTATGGCTACACCTTC,CASSLTRDRSNYGYTF
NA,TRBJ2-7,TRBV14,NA,TGTGCCAGCAGCCAGGCGGGGCCGCCCTACGAGCAGTACTTC,CASSQAGPPYEQYF
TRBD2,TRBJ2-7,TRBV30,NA,TGTGCCCTAGCGGGGGGCTCCTACGAGCAGTACTTC,CALAGGSYEQYF
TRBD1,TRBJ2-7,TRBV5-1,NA,TGCGCCAGCACCCGGACGGGGACAGCAGCCTACGAGCAGTACTTC,CASTRTGTAAYEQYF
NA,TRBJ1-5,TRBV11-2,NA,TGTGCCAGCAGCTTCGACAGCAATCAGCCCCAGCATTTT,CASSFDSNQPQHF
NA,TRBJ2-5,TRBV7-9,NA,TGTGCCAGCAGCTTAGACGGAGCTGGAGAGACCCAGTACTTC,CASSLDGAGETQYF
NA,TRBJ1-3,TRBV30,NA,TGTGCCTGGAGTTGGGGATCCGGAAACACCATATATTTT,CAWSWGSGNTIYF
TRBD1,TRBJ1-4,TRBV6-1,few,TGTGCCAGCGCACAGGGGGCTAATGAAAAACTGTTTTTT,CASAQGANEKLFF
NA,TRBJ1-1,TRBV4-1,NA,TGCGCCAGCAGCCAAGTTGGTTCTGAGTCCTCAGCTTTCTTT,CASSQVGSESSAFF
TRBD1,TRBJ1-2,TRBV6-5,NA,TGTGCCAGCAGTTACGAGGGACAGGGGATCGGTGGCTACACCTTC,CASSYEGQGIGGYTF
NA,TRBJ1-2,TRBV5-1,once,TGCGCCAGCAGCTTGGCATCCCGGGGATCTTATGGCTACACCTTC,CASSLASRGSYGYTF
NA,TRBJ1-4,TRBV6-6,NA,TGTGCCAGCAGTTACGACAACAGGGAAAAACTGTTTTTT,CASSYDNREKLFF
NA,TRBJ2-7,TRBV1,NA,TGCACCAGCAGCCAAGGGGGGGGTTTAGGGGTCGGGCAGTACTTC,CTSSQGGGLGVGQYF
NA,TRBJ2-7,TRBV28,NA,TGTGCCAGCAGTTCACCGGCCGTGGGGTTATACGAGCAGTACTTC,CASSSPAVGLYEQYF
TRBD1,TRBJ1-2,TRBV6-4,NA,TGTGCCAGCAGTGAAACAGGGGGATATGGCTACACCTTC,CASSETGGYGYTF
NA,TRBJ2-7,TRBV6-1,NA,TGTGCCAGCAGCACCCTAGAGAATTACGAGCAGTACTTC,CASSTLENYEQYF
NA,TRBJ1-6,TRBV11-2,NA,TGTGCCAGCAGCCCCCAGGGGAGCGTGTCACCCCTCCACTTT,CASSPQGSVSPLHF
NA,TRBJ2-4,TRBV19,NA,TGTGCCAGTAGCAGAGGTGGGGCCAAAAACATTCAGTACTTC,CASSRGGAKNIQYF
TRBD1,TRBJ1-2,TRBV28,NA,TGTGCCAGCAGTTCCCCGGGACAGGGGGCATGGGGCTACACCTTC,CASSSPGQGAWGYTF
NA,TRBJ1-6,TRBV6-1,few,TGTGCCAGCAGGGCGACAGCCATTAATTCACCCCTCCACTTT,CASRATAINSPLHF
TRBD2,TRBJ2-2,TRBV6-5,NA,TGTGCCAGCAGGAGACTAGCGGGAATAACCGGGGAGCTGTTTTTT,CASRRLAGITGELFF
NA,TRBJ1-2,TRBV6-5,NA,TGTGCCAGCAGCTTCTCGGGGGGCTACACCTTC,CASSFSGGYTF
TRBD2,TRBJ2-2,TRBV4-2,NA,TGTGCCAGCAGCCTAAGACTAGCGGGGGGGCCCACGAACACCGGGGAGCTGTTTTTT,CASSLRLAGGPTNTGELFF
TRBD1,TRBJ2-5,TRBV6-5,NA,TGTGCCAGCAGAACCCCGGGGACAGGGGCAGAGACCCAGTACTTC,CASRTPGTGAETQYF
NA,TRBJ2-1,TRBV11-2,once,TGTGCCAGCAGCTTAGATGGGCACTACAATGAGCAGTTCTTC,CASSLDGHYNEQFF
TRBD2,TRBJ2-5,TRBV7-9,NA,TGTGCCAGCAGCTCCCACGGACTAGCGGGGCTTGGCGAGACCCAGTACTTC,CASSSHGLAGLGETQYF
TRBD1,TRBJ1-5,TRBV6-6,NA,TGTGCCAGCAGTTACGACGGACAGGCAGGGCAGCCCCAGCATTTT,CASSYDGQAGQPQHF
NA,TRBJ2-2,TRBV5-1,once,TGCGCCAGCAGACCAGGGACATGGGAGCTGTTTTTT,CASRPGTWELFF
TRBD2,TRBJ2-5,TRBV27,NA,TGTGCCACCTTCCCCTTGTCCGGGACTAGCGGGACTCAAGAGACCCAGTACTTC,CATFPLSGTSGTQETQYF
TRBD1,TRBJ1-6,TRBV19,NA,TGTGCCAGTAGAACACAGGGGGGGTATAATTCACCCCTCCACTTT,CASRTQGGYNSPLHF
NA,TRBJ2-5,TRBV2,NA,TGTGCCAGCAGTGAACGAGAGACCCAGTACTTC,CASSERETQYF
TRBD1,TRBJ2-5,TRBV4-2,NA,TGTGCCAGCAGCCAAACACCGGGACAGGGGGGACGAGAGACCCAGTACTTC,CASSQTPGQGGRETQYF
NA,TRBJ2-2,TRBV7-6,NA,TGTGCCAGCAGCCCGAGGTCAGGACGGGCCGGGGAGCTGTTTTTT,CASSPRSGRAGELFF